This passage covers 7 T cell receptor delta chains from one sample sequenced in a study of Vδ1+ human thymocytes. Whole-study findings and limits: In the thymus, TRG and TRD repertoires looked highly polyclonal with Gaussian CDR3 lengths.

What these receptors recognize is not known. Sequences come from RNA converted to cDNA by reverse transcription. The CDR3 regions were amplified by multiplex PCR from V-gene primers to a constant-region primer. TCRdb reanalysed the multiplex PCR reads with CATT. The table lists under 30,000 delta-chain clones, approximately 7% of them singletons, with about 1% in the top ten. Sequencing used Vdelta1+ gamma-delta thymocytes from the thymus. Subset in this sample: FACS-sorted CD3+ TCRalphabeta- TCRVdelta1+ TCRVdelta2- thymocytes. These receptor sequences come from a girl less than two years old who had congenital heart surgery.

This rearrangement joins TRDV1 to TRDJ1; TRDD3 aligns across 9 bases. Losses at the gene ends were 2 bases for V and 4 bases for J; bases not matched to a gene: 38. This CDR3 region has 26 residues. CDR1 TSWWSYY and CDR2 QGS come from the germline V gene. The CDR3 here is CALGELGSSHRTGGIPTAASDDKLIF. CDR3 coding DNA: TGTGCTCTTGGGGAATTAGGTTCATCCCATCGTACTGGGGGGATACCAACGGCCGCGTCCGACGATAAACTCATCTTT.

This clone was seen a handful of times. J is TRDJ1 and V is TRDV1, with 10 bases aligning to TRDD3. Germline values: CDR1 TSWWSYY, CDR2 QGS. V shed 2 bases and J 0 bases; nucleotides not matched to a gene: 15. CDR3 length equals 20 residues. DNA for the CDR3: TGTGCTCTTGGGGAATTTTCCTACGCTACAACTGGGGGATACACCGATAAACTCATCTTT. Its translation: CALGEFSYATTGGYTDKLIF.

This clone was recorded a few times. The V call is TRDV1, the J call TRDJ1; possibly TRDD2 or TRDD3 for D (7 bases each). Per the germline V gene, CDR1 is TSWWSYY and CDR2 is QGS. Trimming removed 3 bases from V and 0 bases from J, with 35 bases in between. CDR3 length equals 23 residues. The CDR3 protein is CALGDYSYERDSLGDLYTDKLIF. As DNA, the CDR3 is TGTGCTCTTGGGGATTATTCCTACGAAAGGGATTCTTTGGGGGACCTGTACACCGATAAACTCATCTTT.

V usage is TRDV1 and J usage is TRDJ1; 13 bases are a match to TRDD3. V was clipped by 2 bases and J by 0 bases; unmatched bases: 15. The CDR3 is made up of 21 amino acids. Germline V lookup: CDR1 TSWWSYY, CDR2 QGS. The CDR3 sequence: CALGEFPNWGIRFANTDKLIF. The DNA for the CDR3 is TGTGCTCTTGGGGAATTTCCAAACTGGGGGATACGTTTCGCAAACACCGATAAACTCATCTTT.

Sample share makes this clone medium-sized. V is TRDV2 and J is TRDJ2; 8 nucleotides align to TRDD3. The germline V gene has CDR1 GEAIGNYY and CDR2 EKD. This CDR3 has 13 residues. Trimming at V came to 0 bases and at J to 7 bases, leaving 0 bases not matched to a gene. For the CDR3, the DNA is TGTGCCTGTGACACCTGGGGGATAGCACAACTCTTCTTT. Translating gives CACDTWGIAQLFF.

Notes on this clone: The same CDR3 is also encoded by other DNA sequences in this sample. The chain has TRDV1 and TRDJ1, with no clear D. The CDR3 has 16 residues. Germline-derived CDR1 and CDR2 are TSWWSYY and QGS. Trimming pared 5 bases from V and 3 bases from J, leaving 19 bases between. The CDR3 bases are TGTGCTCTTGGGATACCTCTGCCTCCAACTCCCGATAAACTCATCTTT. Translating gives CALGIPLPPTPDKLIF.

This clone was counted a few times. The J gene is TRDJ1, the V gene TRDV1, with 10 bases aligning to TRDD3. Trimming took 4 bases from V and 10 from J; bases not matched to a gene: 15. The CDR3 length is 16 residues. Germline CDR1 TSWWSYY, CDR2 QGS. The CDR3 coding sequence is TGTGCTCTTGGGGCGTCCGGGCCGGGGGATACGCGGGGACTCATCTTT. The encoded protein is CALGASGPGDTRGLIF.